The clone carrying this T cell receptor beta chain was counted many times. Its antigen is as yet unknown. The junction departs from the called germline gene at one end, perhaps through a read error. This entry belongs to a study of T-cell reconstitution after alpha-beta-depleted transplantation in children. General study findings and limits: A year had passed since transplant, and T-cell counts and diversity by then came mostly from newly produced T cells.

Unique molecular identifiers were used to barcode this TCRbeta library. Each CDR3 protein is one row after TCRdb ran MiXCR on the PCR reads. The sample yields 350,000 to 500,000 distinct CDR3 sequences, roughly 43% seen once. The CDR3 loop spans 14 amino acids. From germline, CDR1 is SGHRS and CDR2 YFSETQ. The material was PBMCs, obtained before TCRalphabeta/CD19-depleted stem cell transplant. V and J are TRBV5-1 and TRBJ2-5, with 9 bases aligning to TRBD1. The sequence was obtained from a girl aged 2-10 years with aplastic anemia, due to receive a stem cell transplant. CDR3 residues: CASSPQGAGETQYF. The CDR3 region has the DNA TGTGCCAGCAGTCCACAGGGGGCGGGAGAGACCCAGTACTTC.